This TCR beta chain was captured by sequencing in a study of neurological immune-mediated disorders. Broader study findings: No expanded-clone CDR3 amino acid sequence recurred across subjects, suggesting private TCR-beta repertoires. Multiple sclerosis patients had less TCR clonal expansion than even healthy controls, unlike HTLV-1-associated myelopathy.

CDR1 and CDR2 from the germline V gene are MNHEY and SMNVEV (reference sequence). V was pared by 4 bases and J by 0 bases, with 10 bases between. The length of the CDR3 is 14 residues. This clonotype counts as medium-sized. Its target is not known. The authors made cDNA by 5'RACE with 10-nucleotide random UMIs. Via MiXCR, TCRdb re-called the 5' RACE reads, giving one row per CDR3 protein. The profile covers tens of thousands of distinct CDR3 sequences, with approximately 13% appearing a single time and 3.5% to 5.5% taken by the ten largest. Time point denoted: longitudinal time-point 1 (baseline). The unsorted libraries originated from 2 million PBMCs kept at -80 C.

The chain is built from TRBV27 and TRBJ2-7; TRBD1 is a possible D gene (5 bases). This receptor was taken from a female donor with HTLV-1-associated myelopathy (HAM/TSP). The sequencing sample was made of PBMCs. DNA of the CDR3: TGTGCCAGCAGTTCGGACATGATCTCCTACGAGCAGTACTTC. Its protein product is CASSSDMISYEQYF.